What follows describes a single TCR beta chain. This entry belongs to a study of control samples from healthy donors and cancer patients. Sequenced by immunoSEQ multiplex PCR; TCRdb stores in-frame clones only, minus some. Here the sample spans about 130,000 clones, 88% being singletons. The CDR3 runs 12 residues. The ends lost 7 bases at V and 6 bases at J; junction bases unmatched: 3. CDR1 and CDR2 from the germline V gene are SNHLY and FYNNEI. Sequencing was done on a sample of blood. The chain joins TRBV2 to TRBJ2-4; 7 bases are shared with TRBD2. The TCR originated in a man in his fifties in good health. The CDR3 loop is CASISGGNIQYF. CDR3 DNA: TGTGCCAGCATCTCGGGGGGAAACATTCAGTACTTC.